This T cell receptor (beta chain) was recorded in a study of blood T cell repertoires in COVID-19. Across the whole study: Sites across the United States, Italy and Spain contributed samples from acute and convalescent COVID-19. T cells, B-cell-depleted T cells, or PBMCs supplied cDNA or gDNA.

There are 16 residues in the CDR3. Trimming took 7 bases from V and 2 from J; bases not matched to a gene: 12. The germline CDR1 and CDR2 sequences are SGHRS and YFSETQ. The method was immunoSEQ multiplex PCR; TCRdb's version includes in-frame clones alone and lacks a portion of them. Among some 14,000 clones listed, about 86% were seen once. Source material: peripheral blood. The chain has TRBV5-1 and TRBJ2-1; 7 bases fit TRBD2. The receptor's source is a human donor in a cohort sampled during active COVID-19. The CDR3 bases are TGCGCCAGCTCAATAGCGGGCGGGGTTACCTACAATGAGCAGTTCTTC. Amino acid sequence: CASSIAGGVTYNEQFF. Based on the CDR3 plus reference TRBV5-1 and TRBJ2-1, the full variable domain is KAGVTQTPRYLIKTRGQQVTLSCSPISGHRSVSWYQQTPGQGLQFLFEYFSETQRNKGNFPGRFSGRQFSNSRSEMNVSTLELGDSALYLCASSIAGGVTYNEQFFGPGTRLTVL.